In this sample, the clone carrying this T cell receptor beta chain turned up a few times. Antigen unknown. Trimming stripped 0 bases from V and 6 bases from J, with 6 bases between. CDR1 and CDR2 from the germline V gene are SGDLS and YYNGEE. This CDR3 comprises 13 residues. The data originate from a study of early T cells in non-severe SARS-CoV-2 infection. Study-level background: Chains from this unsorted whole-blood bulk RNA could not be paired.

Unique molecular identifiers were attached to individual cDNA molecules. Using its own MiXCR run on the 5' RACE reads, TCRdb lists one record per CDR3 protein. The sample has about 48,000 distinct CDR3 sequences; over 7.5% are singletons. Study-wide results and caveats: Database matching using VDJdb favored anti-spike CD8 responses, with private and CD4 specificities left missing.

Material: whole blood. This TCR was sampled from an adult who was a healthcare worker with PCR-confirmed SARS-CoV-2 infection or an uninfected control (not recorded which). V and J are TRBV9 and TRBJ2-2; D remains ambiguous. CDR3 residues: CASSVEDAGELFF. CDR3 coding DNA: TGTGCCAGCAGCGTAGAGGACGCCGGGGAGCTGTTTTTT.